The sample holds a few counts of the clone carrying this TCR beta chain. No antigen is known for it. This entry comes from a study of cytomegalovirus exposure and HLA in healthy donors. Whole-study findings and limits: An observed cluster of highly shared sequence variants was recorded as a likely sequencing artifact.

With 60 Vbeta and 13 Jbeta primers, the PCR was carried out. Only in-frame clones appear in the TCRdb table, and some are missing; sequencing was by immunoSEQ multiplex PCR. Seen here are about 120,000 clones, over 70% observed once, and the top ten hold approximately 4%. Material for sequencing was PBMCs. This receptor was taken from a man younger than 30 in good health and CMV-seropositive.

The CDR3 coding sequence is TGCGCCAGCAGCCCCAGGGAGGCCGGGGAGCTGTTTTTT. The encoded protein is CASSPREAGELFF. The chain joins TRBV4-3 to TRBJ2-2; D is perhaps TRBD2 (6 bases). The CDR3 contains 13 residues. V was clipped by 4 bases and J by 6 bases, with 9 bases between them. Germline loops: CDR1 LGHNA, CDR2 YSLEER.